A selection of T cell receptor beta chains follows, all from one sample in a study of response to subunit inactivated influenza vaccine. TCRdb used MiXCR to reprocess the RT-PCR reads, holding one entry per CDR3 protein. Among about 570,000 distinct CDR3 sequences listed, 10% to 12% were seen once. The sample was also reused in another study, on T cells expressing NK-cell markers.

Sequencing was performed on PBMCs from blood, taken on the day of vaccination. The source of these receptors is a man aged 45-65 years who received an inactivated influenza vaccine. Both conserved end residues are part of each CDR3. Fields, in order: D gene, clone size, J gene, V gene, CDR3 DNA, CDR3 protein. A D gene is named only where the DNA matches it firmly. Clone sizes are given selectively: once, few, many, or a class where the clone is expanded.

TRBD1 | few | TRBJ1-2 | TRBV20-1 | TGCAGTGTTGCGGACAGGGATGGCTATGGCTACACCTTC | CSVADRDGYGYTF
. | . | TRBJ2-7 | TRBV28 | TGTGCCAGCAGTTTATCTACAGGGAGGGTCTTGGACGAGCAGTACTTC | CASSLSTGRVLDEQYF
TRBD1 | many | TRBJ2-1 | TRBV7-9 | TGTGCCAGCAGCATCGGGACAGAGTACAATGAGCAGTTCTTC | CASSIGTEYNEQFF
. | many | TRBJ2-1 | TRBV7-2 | TGTGCCAGCAGCTTAGTTCTCAATGAGCAGTTCTTC | CASSLVLNEQFF
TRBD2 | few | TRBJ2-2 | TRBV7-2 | TGTGCCAGCAGCTTAGCGAGAACTAGCGGGACCGGGGAGCTGTTTTTT | CASSLARTSGTGELFF
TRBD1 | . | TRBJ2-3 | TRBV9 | TGTGCCAGCAGCGTAGTTGAGGGGGCGAGCACAGATACGCAGTATTTT | CASSVVEGASTDTQYF
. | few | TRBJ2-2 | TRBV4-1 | TGCGCCAGCAGCCAGGGACACTCGAACACCGGGGAGCTGTTTTTT | CASSQGHSNTGELFF
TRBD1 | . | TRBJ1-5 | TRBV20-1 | TGCAGTGCTAGGCAACAGGGGACTCAGCCCCAGCATTTT | CSARQQGTQPQHF
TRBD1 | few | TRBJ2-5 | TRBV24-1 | TGTGCCACCAGTGACCGGGTAGGGGGCACAGAGACCCAGTACTTC | CATSDRVGGTETQYF
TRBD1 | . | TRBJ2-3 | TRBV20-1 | TGCAGTACAGACAGGGTCGATACGCAGTATTTT | CSTDRVDTQYF
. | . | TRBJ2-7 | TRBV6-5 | TGTGCCAGCAGTTACCGTCAGGGGATGGGCGAGCAGTACTTC | CASSYRQGMGEQYF
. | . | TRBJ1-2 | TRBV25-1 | TGTGCCAGCAGTGAGGGCAGAGGGGGCTACACCTTC | CASSEGRGGYTF
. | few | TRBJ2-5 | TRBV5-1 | TGCGCCAGCAGCTTGGCCGTGGGCCGGGAGACCCAGTACTTC | CASSLAVGRETQYF
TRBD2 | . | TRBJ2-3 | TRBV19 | TGTGCCACCCGCGGACTAGCGGGAGCTCGGGTGACAGATACGCAGTATTTT | CATRGLAGARVTDTQYF
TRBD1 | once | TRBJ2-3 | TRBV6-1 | TGTGCCAGCAGTCCACAGGGGGCTGTGACAGATACGCAGTATTTT | CASSPQGAVTDTQYF
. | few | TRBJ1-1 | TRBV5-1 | TGCGCCAGCAGCTTGGCCATGTCGGGGGAAGCTTTCTTT | CASSLAMSGEAFF
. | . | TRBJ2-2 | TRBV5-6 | TGTGCCAGCAGCCGGGGGTCGATCACCGGGGAGCTGTTTTTT | CASSRGSITGELFF
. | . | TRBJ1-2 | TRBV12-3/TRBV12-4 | TGTGCCAGCAGTTTGGATGACCTCGGAGGTGGCTACACCTTC | CASSLDDLGGGYTF
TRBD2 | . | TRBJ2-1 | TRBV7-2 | TGTGCCAGCAGCTCCAGAGCGGGGTACAATGAGCAGTTCTTC | CASSSRAGYNEQFF
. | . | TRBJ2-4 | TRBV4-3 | TGCGCCAGCGCAGACGGTCCCTTAGCCAAAAACATTCAGTACTTC | CASADGPLAKNIQYF
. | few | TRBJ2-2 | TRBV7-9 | TGTGCCAGCAGCTTAATAGGCCTTGGCACCGGGGAGCTGTTTTTT | CASSLIGLGTGELFF
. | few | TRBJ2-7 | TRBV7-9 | TGTGCCGTACTGGGGGGGCCCTTTCCCTACGAGCAGTACTTC | CAVLGGPFPYEQYF
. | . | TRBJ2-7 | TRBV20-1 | TGCAGTGCTAGAGATCCCGGCGGGTACTACGAGCAGTACTTC | CSARDPGGYYEQYF
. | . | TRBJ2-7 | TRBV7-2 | TGTGCCAGCAGCCCCGGTTTTTTCGAGCAGTACTTC | CASSPGFFEQYF
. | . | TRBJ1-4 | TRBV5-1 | TGCGCCAGCAGCTTGGCTGTATTGGCGACCACAACTAATGAAAAACTGTTTTTT | CASSLAVLATTTNEKLFF
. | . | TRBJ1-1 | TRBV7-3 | TGTGCCAGCAGCTTCTTAGGGAGGAACACTGAAGCTTTCTTT | CASSFLGRNTEAFF
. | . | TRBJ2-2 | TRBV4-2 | TGTGCCAGCAGCCAAGATGGGCCGAAGATTCCCGGGGAGCTGTTTTTT | CASSQDGPKIPGELFF
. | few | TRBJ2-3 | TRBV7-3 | TGTGCCAGCAGCCCCGGGACTCACTACACAGATACGCAGTATTTT | CASSPGTHYTDTQYF
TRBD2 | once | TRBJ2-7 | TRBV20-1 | TGCAGTGCTAGAACCCAGGGGACTAGCGCTAGTGGCGAGCAGTACTTC | CSARTQGTSASGEQYF
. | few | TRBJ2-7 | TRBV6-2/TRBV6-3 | TGTGCCAGCAGTTATATGGGTCAGGTTGGCGACGAGCAGTACTTC | CASSYMGQVGDEQYF
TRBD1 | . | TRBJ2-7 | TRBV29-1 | TGCAGCGCCGACTCGGGACAGGGCCGCGAGCAGTACTTC | CSADSGQGREQYF
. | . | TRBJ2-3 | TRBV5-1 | TGCGCCAGCAGTCAAACCCGCGCCAATACGCAGTATTTT | CASSQTRANTQYF
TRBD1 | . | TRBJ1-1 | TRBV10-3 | TGTGCCATCAGTTTTGACAGGGTTGAAGCTTTCTTT | CAISFDRVEAFF
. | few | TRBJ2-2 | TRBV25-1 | TGTGCCAGCAGTGTAGTTGCCGGAGGAACCGGGGAGCTGTTTTTT | CASSVVAGGTGELFF
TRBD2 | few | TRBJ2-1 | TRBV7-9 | TGTGCCAGCAGCACCTGGACTAGCGGGGGGGGCGATGAGCAGTTCTTC | CASSTWTSGGGDEQFF
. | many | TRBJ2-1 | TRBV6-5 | TGTGCCAGCAGTTACGAGGCTAGCTCCTACAATGAGCAGTTCTTC | CASSYEASSYNEQFF
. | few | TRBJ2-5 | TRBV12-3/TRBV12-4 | TGTGCCAGCAGTTTACGGGACGAAGGGTTTGAGACCCAGTACTTC | CASSLRDEGFETQYF
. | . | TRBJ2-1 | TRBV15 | TGTGCCACCAGCAGAGATTTCGGTGAGCAGTTCTTC | CATSRDFGEQFF
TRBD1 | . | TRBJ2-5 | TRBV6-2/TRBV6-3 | TGTGCCAGCAGTTACTTACAGGGGGTTTTGGAAGAGACCCAGTACTTC | CASSYLQGVLEETQYF
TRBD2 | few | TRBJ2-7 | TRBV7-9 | TGTGCCAGCAGCGACCCGAGAAGCGGGAGATCGTACGAGCAGTACTTC | CASSDPRSGRSYEQYF
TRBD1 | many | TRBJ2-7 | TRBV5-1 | TGCGCCAGCAGCCAAACAGGACAGGGGGGCTACGAGCAGTACTTC | CASSQTGQGGYEQYF
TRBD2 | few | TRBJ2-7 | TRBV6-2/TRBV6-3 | TGTGCCAGCAGTTACGGGGGGCCGGGACTAGCGATCCGGAGGGCCGAGCAGTACTTC | CASSYGGPGLAIRRAEQYF
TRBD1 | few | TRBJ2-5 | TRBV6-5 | TGTGCCAGCAGTTGGGGACAGGGAGGAGAGACCCAGTACTTC | CASSWGQGGETQYF
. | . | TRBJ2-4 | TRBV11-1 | TGTGCCAGCAGCTTAGGAGGCGGCCAAAACATTCAGTACTTC | CASSLGGGQNIQYF
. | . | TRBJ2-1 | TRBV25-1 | TGTGCCAGCGAGACTGAGCAGTTCTTC | CASETEQFF
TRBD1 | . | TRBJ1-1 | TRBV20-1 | TGCAGTGCGCAGACAGGGTTGGACACTGAAGCTTTCTTT | CSAQTGLDTEAFF
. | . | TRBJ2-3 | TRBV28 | TGTGCCAGCAGTTTGGGGCGGAGCGGTTTCGGTACGCAGTATTTT | CASSLGRSGFGTQYF
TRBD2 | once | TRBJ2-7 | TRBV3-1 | TGTGCCAGCAGCCAAGAATTTTATGGGCTAGCGGAGCACGAGCAGTACTTC | CASSQEFYGLAEHEQYF
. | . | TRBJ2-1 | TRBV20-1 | TGCAGTGCTAGAGCCCCAGTCGGGTCCTACAATGAGCAGTTCTTC | CSARAPVGSYNEQFF
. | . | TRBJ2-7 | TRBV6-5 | TGTGCCAGCAGTTGGGTCGAGGGGCGCGAGCAGTACTTC | CASSWVEGREQYF
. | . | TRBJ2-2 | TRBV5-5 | TGTGCCAGCAGCTTGGTGTCCTCAGCTATAGGGGAGCTGTTTTTT | CASSLVSSAIGELFF